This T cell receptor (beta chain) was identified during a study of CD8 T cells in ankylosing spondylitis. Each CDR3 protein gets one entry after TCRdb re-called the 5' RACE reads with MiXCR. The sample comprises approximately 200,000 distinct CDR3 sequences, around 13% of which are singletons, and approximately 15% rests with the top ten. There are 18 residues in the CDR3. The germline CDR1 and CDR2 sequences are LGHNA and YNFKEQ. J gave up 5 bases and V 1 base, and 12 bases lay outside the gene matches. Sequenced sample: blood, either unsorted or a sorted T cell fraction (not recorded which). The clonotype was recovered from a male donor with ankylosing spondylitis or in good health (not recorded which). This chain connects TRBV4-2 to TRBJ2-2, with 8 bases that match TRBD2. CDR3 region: CASSQAGGPMVYTGELFF. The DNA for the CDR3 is TGTGCCAGCAGCCAAGCGGGAGGGCCCATGGTATATACCGGGGAGCTGTTTTTT.